What follows are 2 T cell receptor beta chains derived from one specimen sequenced in a study of T cell changes during pregnancy in multiple sclerosis. Produced via immunoSEQ multiplex PCR; TCRdb's table is partial and in-frame only. The sample has 49,000 or so clones, about 91% seen once. Sequenced material: CD4+ T cells from peripheral blood mononuclear cells, taken in the second trimester of pregnancy. The receptors here all came from a female donor in good health, enrolled as a control in a pregnancy study.

In its sample, this clone was seen once. This chain connects TRBV7-7 to TRBJ2-2; D might be TRBD1 (7 bases). Trimming left V 0 bases short and J 5 bases short, with 13 bases between. CDR1 and CDR2 from the germline V gene are SSHAT and FNYEAQ (reference sequence). CDR3 length: 16 amino acids. The CDR3 here is CASSLASPGGTGELFF. In DNA, the CDR3 is TGTGCCAGCAGCTTAGCATCGCCAGGGGGGACCGGGGAGCTGTTTTTT.

The rearrangement uses TRBV6-1 and TRBJ1-1, with D uncertain. The CDR3 consists of 13 residues. Germline V gene lookup returns CDR1 MNHNS and CDR2 SASEGT. Trimming took off 3 bases at V and 6 bases at J, with 11 bases between the two ends. CDR3 nucleotides: TGTGCCAGCAGTGAGGAGGTACCCTCTGAAGCTTTCTTT. Its translation: CASSEEVPSEAFF.